One and the same sample provided the 10 T cell receptor beta chains below, sequenced in a study of PD-1 blockade in classical Hodgkin lymphoma (TCRdb year 2020). Explained via the paper, the time point label denotes: newly diagnosed, previously untreated cHL patient sample. Using a Miltenyi CD4+ T cell isolation kit, CD4+ T cells were purified from thawed PBMCs through magnetic negative selection. The library was made by the immunoSEQ multiplex PCR assay. The source is immuneACCESS, and TCRdb retained only in-frame sequences with V and J called. Part of the clones is not carried over; for the studies checked, unresolved V genes explain less than half of this, and the remainder is unexplained. The sample table contains around 16,000 clones; only one count was recorded for around 83% of them. The leading ten clones occupy 0.84% of the sample. Sequenced sample: CD4+ T cells from blood. Receptors were obtained from a human donor with classical Hodgkin lymphoma.

The rearrangement joins TRBV23-1 to TRBJ2-7; tentative D call: TRBD1 (5 bases). TRBV23-1 carries the ORF label, with uncertain function. Trimming took 10 bases from V and 2 from J, leaving 24 bases between them. The CDR3 is made up of 16 amino acids. In nucleotides, the CDR3 is TGCGCCAAGAGTGGTCCCCGACAGACCAGAACCTACGAGCAGTACTTC. It is translated as CAKSGPRQTRTYEQYF.

V usage is TRBV5-4 and J usage is TRBJ2-7, with 7 bases identical to TRBD2. V was clipped by 0 bases and J by 6 bases; unmatched bases: 9. There are 15 residues in the CDR3. CDR1 and CDR2 from the germline V gene are SGHNT and YYREEE (reference sequence). CDR3 bases: TGTGCCAGCAGCTTGGCCGGGGGGAGGAACGGCGAGCAGTACTTC. Translated, it gives CASSLAGGRNGEQYF.

The V gene is TRBV5-1, the J gene TRBJ2-5; 10 bases are a match to TRBD2. Germline CDR1 reads SGHRS; CDR2 reads YFSETQ. The CDR3 is 17 amino acids. V shed 3 bases, J shed 2 bases, and the junction held 10 bases outside the gene matches. The CDR3 region is CASSSNLLAGIQETQYF. CDR3 nucleotides: TGCGCCAGCAGCTCTAACCTACTAGCGGGAATACAAGAGACCCAGTACTTC.

The gene calls are TRBV6-5 and TRBJ2-1; 8 nucleotides agree with TRBD1. Germline CDR1 MNHEY, CDR2 SVGAGI. The length of the CDR3 is 15 residues. V shed 5 bases, J shed 3 bases, and the junction held 6 bases outside the gene matches. In DNA, the CDR3 is TGTGCCAGCAGTCTTAGACAGGGGATCTACAATGAGCAGTTCTTC. Amino acids: CASSLRQGIYNEQFF.

The J gene is TRBJ2-7, the V gene TRBV28; maybe TRBD1 (6 bases). The CDR3 runs to 15 residues. Germline values: CDR1 MDHEN, CDR2 SYDVKM. V was clipped by 6 bases and J by 4 bases, with 19 bases between them. CDR3 loop: CASSPGDTRLYEQYF. The DNA for the CDR3 is TGTGCCAGCAGCCCAGGGGACACCCGCCTATACGAGCAGTACTTC.

The chain combines TRBV5-1 with TRBJ2-3; tentative D call: TRBD1 (6 bases). V lost 6 bases and J lost 1, with 12 bases in between. CDR3 length: 14 residues. Germline V CDR1 and CDR2: SGHRS, YFSETQ. The CDR3 bases are TGCGCCAGCAACCGACAGGACCGCACAGATACGCAGTATTTT. This gives the protein CASNRQDRTDTQYF.

The chain joins TRBV19 to TRBJ2-1; TRBD2 aligns across 7 bases. V lost 5 bases and J lost 5; bases outside the gene matches: 12. This CDR3 is 16 amino acids long. In germline, CDR1 is LNHDA, CDR2 SQIVND (reference sequence). CDR3 sequence reads: CASSGPGRANDNEQFF. CDR3 nucleotides: TGTGCCAGTAGTGGCCCGGGGAGGGCCAACGACAATGAGCAGTTCTTC.

V gene TRBV7-2 combines with J gene TRBJ2-6; D remains unclear. Germline V CDR1 and CDR2: SGHTA, FQGNSA. The ends were cut back, 5 bases at V and 1 base at J, with 15 bases in the middle. This CDR3 is 17 amino acids long. The CDR3 loop reads CASSPTQLFSGANVLTF. As DNA, the CDR3 is TGTGCCAGCAGCCCGACTCAACTTTTTTCTGGGGCCAACGTCCTGACTTTC.

V is TRBV5-1 and J is TRBJ2-7, with D possibly TRBD2 on 7 matching bases. V was cut by 4 bases and J by 0 bases, with 14 bases left in between. The germline gives CDR1 SGHRS, CDR2 YFSETQ. The length of the CDR3 is 15 residues. CDR3 region: CASSPTGGSSYEQYF. CDR3 nucleotide sequence: TGCGCCAGCAGCCCGACGGGGGGCAGCTCCTACGAGCAGTACTTC.

The V call is TRBV11-2, the J call TRBJ2-5, with D unclear. Trimming removed 3 bases from V and 4 bases from J, with 9 bases in between. The CDR3 loop spans 13 amino acids. The V gene's germline CDR1 is SGHAT and CDR2 FQNNGV. The CDR3 loop is CASSFVGVETQYF. The DNA of the CDR3 is TGTGCCAGCAGCTTTGTTGGGGTAGAGACCCAGTACTTC. The full variable domain, completed using reference TRBV11-2 and TRBJ2-5, is EAGVAQSPRYKIIEKRQSVAFWCNPISGHATLYWYQQILGQGPKLLIQFQNNGVVDDSQLPKDRFSAERLKGVDSTLKIQPAKLEDSAVYLCASSFVGVETQYFGPGTRLLVL.